These 25 T cell receptor beta chains were sequenced from one sample in a study of shared T cell receptors in the human thymus. The protocol was immunoSEQ multiplex PCR, while the TCRdb copy is restricted to in-frame clones and leaves out a portion. The sample has some 720,000 clones; roughly 90% are singletons. This same sample was also part of a study on human thymus T cells.

Specimen: thymocytes. These receptors were collected from a boy younger than two with a congenital heart defect.

In this sample, this clone turned up once. The chain has TRBV6-6 and TRBJ2-1; D is perhaps TRBD1 (6 bases). The germline V gene encodes CDR1 MNHNY and CDR2 SVGAGI (reference sequence). The CDR3 loop spans 15 amino acids. The V and J ends lost 7 bases and 13 bases respectively, with 26 bases between them. Here the CDR3 reads CASKRGHQALHTQFF. The DNA for the CDR3 is TGTGCCAGCAAAAGGGGACACCAGGCCTTACACACACAGTTCTTC.

The chain recombines TRBV2 with TRBJ2-5; 7 positions match TRBD2. Germline V gives CDR1 SNHLY, CDR2 FYNNEI. Germline trimming cut 1 base from V and 4 bases from J; bases unmatched to any gene: 15. The length of the CDR3 is 18 residues. CDR3 nucleotide sequence: TGTGCCAGCAGTGAAGTTGGTGTGAGCGGGAAGCGGGGAGAGACCCAGTACTTC. Its translation: CASSEVGVSGKRGETQYF.

The CDR3 bases are TGCAGCGTGATCTGCGGTACTAGCACAGATACGCAGTATTTT. Protein: CSVICGTSTDTQYF. This chain links TRBV29-1 with TRBJ2-3; D is unresolved. The CDR3 has 14 residues. V lost 6 bases to trimming and J lost 0 bases, with 13 bases between them. Per the germline V gene, CDR1 is SQVTM and CDR2 is ANQGSEA.

In this sample, this clone turned up once. The V gene is TRBV27, the J gene TRBJ2-3; no clear D gene. Per germline, CDR1 MNHEY and CDR2 SMNVEV (reference sequence). V lost 5 bases and J 3 bases, leaving 9 bases between the germline ends. There are 13 residues in the CDR3. The CDR3 loop is CASSLGVTDTQYF. The CDR3 nucleotides read TGTGCCAGCAGTCTAGGCGTAACAGATACGCAGTATTTT.

V gene TRBV6-1 combines with J gene TRBJ2-5; 13 nucleotides agree with TRBD2. CDR1 MNHNS and CDR2 SASEGT come from the germline V gene. The CDR3 is 15 residues long. The trim removed 4 bases at V and 3 bases at J, leaving 2 bases unmatched. The CDR3 coding sequence is TGTGCCAGCAGTGGTGGACTAGCGGGAGAAGAGACCCAGTACTTC. This encodes CASSGGLAGEETQYF.

This chain joins TRBV28 and TRBJ2-3, with TRBD1 identical over 10 bases. From germline, CDR1 is MDHEN and CDR2 SYDVKM. The CDR3 spans 19 residues. The V segment lost 6 bases and the J segment 1 base; nucleotides outside the gene matches: 16. The CDR3 coding sequence is TGTGCCAGCAGCCGTGGGATTGTTGACAGGGGGCGCGGCACAGATACGCAGTATTTT. Its translation is CASSRGIVDRGRGTDTQYF.

CDR3 protein: CASSLRQGPYEQYF. The CDR3 DNA reads TGTGCCAGCAGTTTAAGGCAGGGTCCCTACGAGCAGTACTTC. The gene calls are TRBV28 and TRBJ2-7; D is perhaps TRBD1 (5 bases). The germline CDR1 and CDR2 sequences are MDHEN and SYDVKM. The V end lost 2 bases, the J end lost 2 bases, and 10 bases lay between the germline ends. This CDR3 comprises 14 residues. Full variable domain (outside the CDR3, taken from reference TRBV28 and TRBJ2-7): DVKVTQSSRYLVKRTGEKVFLECVQDMDHENMFWYRQDPGLGLRLIYFSYDVKMKEKGDIPEGYSVSREKKERFSLILESASTNQTSMYLCASSLRQGPYEQYFGPGTRLTVT.

J is TRBJ2-1 and V is TRBV27; 9 positions agree with TRBD1. The germline V gene encodes CDR1 MNHEY and CDR2 SMNVEV (reference sequence). This CDR3 comprises 15 residues. The V and J ends lost 4 bases and 4 bases, in that order; junction bases with no gene match: 5. The CDR3 coding sequence is TGTGCCAGCAGTTATACAGGGGGCCAATACAATGAGCAGTTCTTC. Translating gives CASSYTGGQYNEQFF.

The chain has TRBV4-2 and TRBJ2-3; a possible D gene is TRBD2 (5 bases). The CDR3 contains 15 residues. V was trimmed by 6 bases and J by 4 bases, leaving 17 bases between them. CDR1 and CDR2 from the germline V gene are LGHNA and YNFKEQ. The CDR3 spells CASSLRTRFPDTQYF. CDR3 DNA: TGTGCCAGCAGTCTACGGACTCGATTCCCAGATACGCAGTATTTT.

The rearrangement uses TRBV10-2 and TRBJ2-2; 14 bases are shared with TRBD2. V lost 8 bases, J lost 2 bases, and 4 bases stayed unmatched. The CDR3 contains 16 residues. The germline CDR1 and CDR2 sequences are WSHSY and SAAADI. The CDR3 DNA follows: TGCGCCAGCGGAGGACTAGCGGGAGGAAACACCGGGGAGCTGTTTTTT. Amino acids: CASGGLAGGNTGELFF.

This sequence joins TRBV9 and TRBJ2-7; 8 bases fit TRBD2. CDR1 is SGDLS, CDR2 YYNGEE, per germline. The J segment lost 2 bases and the V segment lost 4 bases, leaving 8 bases of the junction unmatched. The CDR3 is 15 residues long. CDR3 coding DNA: TGTGCCAGCAGCCCCCCCGGGGGGGAGGCCTACGAGCAGTACTTC. Translation: CASSPPGGEAYEQYF.

The rearrangement joins TRBV2 to TRBJ2-3; 15 bases map to TRBD2. The J segment lost 0 bases and the V segment lost 7 bases, leaving 17 bases of the junction unmatched. The CDR3 runs 21 residues. CDR1 SNHLY and CDR2 FYNNEI come from the germline V gene. The CDR3 DNA reads as TGTGCCAGCAAAGGTCTCCGGAGCGGACTAGCGGGAGGGCCCAGCACAGATACGCAGTATTTT. Translation gives CASKGLRSGLAGGPSTDTQYF.

Comment on this clone: No conserved phenylalanine or tryptophan is present at the end of the CDR3, so a read error is the likely explanation. The rearrangement links TRBV4-3 to TRBJ2-7; TRBD2 matches 8 bases. This CDR3 is 21 amino acids long. The germline V gene has CDR1 LGHNA and CDR2 YSLEER. Trimming took 3 bases from V and 1 from J; bases not matched to a gene: 23. DNA of the CDR3: TGCGCCAGCAGCCAGGACGACCGCGGGACTAGAGGAAGTCGGGGGTCCTACGAGCAGTACCTC. This sequence encodes CASSQDDRGTRGSRGSYEQYL.

The J gene is TRBJ2-1, the V gene TRBV11-2, with TRBD2 matching 13 bases. This CDR3 is 16 amino acids long. Germline V gene sequence: CDR1 SGHAT, CDR2 FQNNGV. V dropped 5 bases and J dropped 6; count of bases not matched to a gene: 7. This CDR3 reads CASSPPGTSGVNEQFF. DNA for the CDR3: TGTGCCAGCAGCCCGCCGGGGACTAGCGGGGTCAATGAGCAGTTCTTC.

The chain is built from TRBV4-3 and TRBJ2-7; 8 nucleotides agree with TRBD2. The CDR3 contains 17 residues. Germline values: CDR1 LGHNA, CDR2 YSLEER. V was clipped by 1 base and J by 0 bases; unmatched bases: 8. In nucleotides, the CDR3 is TGCGCCAGCAGCCAAGCGGGGGGGCACTCCAGCTCCTACGAGCAGTACTTC. Its protein product is CASSQAGGHSSSYEQYF.

V usage is TRBV5-1 and J usage is TRBJ2-1; 13 bases line up with TRBD2. Germline assignment: CDR1 SGHRS and CDR2 YFSETQ. The CDR3 runs 16 residues. V dropped 6 bases and J dropped 3; count of bases not matched to a gene: 6. CDR3 DNA sequence: TGCGCCAGCACAGGGACTAGCGGGACCTACTACAATGAGCAGTTCTTC. Amino acid sequence: CASTGTSGTYYNEQFF.

The gene calls are TRBV29-1 and TRBJ2-3; D may be TRBD2 (6 bases). V was cut by 7 bases and J by 2 bases, with 19 bases left in between. Germline V gene lookup returns CDR1 SQVTM and CDR2 ANQGSEA. This CDR3 region has 15 residues. CDR3 DNA sequence: TGCAGCGCCACCGTTCCGGGCGGGGCCACAGATACGCAGTATTTT. Protein: CSATVPGGATDTQYF.

This chain connects TRBV2 to TRBJ1-4; D gene unclear. Between the trimmed V and J ends, which lost 6 bases and 2 bases, there was a span of 4 bases. The CDR3 is 12 amino acids. The germline V gene has CDR1 SNHLY and CDR2 FYNNEI. The CDR3 coding sequence is TGTGCCAGCAGCCTTACTAATGAAAAACTGTTTTTT. Protein product: CASSLTNEKLFF.

The chain has TRBV28 and TRBJ1-1; D possibly corresponds to TRBD1 (6 bases). Germline loops: CDR1 MDHEN, CDR2 SYDVKM. CDR3 length: 15 amino acids. V was pared by 5 bases and J by 4 bases, with 17 bases between. CDR3 in DNA: TGTGCCAGCAGTCCCGATGACAGGTGGGTCACTGAAGCTTTCTTT. As protein: CASSPDDRWVTEAFF.

This rearrangement joins TRBV5-6 to TRBJ1-4; D perhaps matches TRBD1 (6 bases). The germline gives CDR1 SGHDT, CDR2 YYEEEE. The CDR3 contains 19 residues. V was clipped by 5 bases and J by 0 bases, with 23 bases between them. The DNA of the CDR3 is TGTGCCAGCAGTCCCACAGGGATTGATAAGGTTGCAACTAATGAAAAACTGTTTTTT. Translated, it gives CASSPTGIDKVATNEKLFF.

The V gene is TRBV11-2, the J gene TRBJ2-7, with 8 bases lining up with TRBD1. V shed 1 base, J shed 2 bases, and the junction held 4 bases outside the gene matches. Germline V lookup: CDR1 SGHAT, CDR2 FQNNGV. The CDR3 contains 15 residues. CDR3 sequence: CASSLVRGQAYEQYF. In DNA form, the CDR3 reads TGTGCCAGCAGCTTAGTCCGGGGACAGGCCTACGAGCAGTACTTC.

This sequence joins TRBV9 and TRBJ2-5; TRBD2 is a possible D gene (6 bases). Germline lookup yields CDR1 SGDLS and CDR2 YYNGEE. The ends were cut back, 5 bases at V and 2 bases at J, with 25 bases in the middle. The CDR3 is 18 amino acids. The CDR3 DNA is TGTGCCAGCAGTTACGGAGTTCGGGAGATTTGGGGACAAGAGACCCAGTACTTC. Protein: CASSYGVREIWGQETQYF.

CDR3 amino acids: CSGTDSYEQYF. Here the CDR3 DNA reads TGCAGTGGAACAGACTCCTACGAGCAGTACTTC. The rearrangement links TRBV20-1 to TRBJ2-7; no reliable D call. This CDR3 contains 11 residues. The germline V gene has CDR1 DFQATT and CDR2 SNEGSKA (reference sequence). V lost 7 bases and J lost 0, with 7 bases in between.

This chain connects TRBV10-2 to TRBJ2-3, with 8 bases fitting TRBD2. The length of the CDR3 is 15 residues. J was trimmed by 5 bases and V by 8 bases; bases with no gene match: 12. Per germline, CDR1 WSHSY and CDR2 SAAADI. CDR3 in amino acids: CASATPPAGVDTQYF. DNA for the CDR3: TGCGCCAGCGCTACCCCGCCAGCGGGAGTAGATACGCAGTATTTT.

The V and J genes are TRBV7-2 and TRBJ2-2; D is unclear. CDR1 SGHTA and CDR2 FQGNSA come from the germline V gene. The V end lost 2 bases, the J end lost 0 bases, and 13 bases lay between the germline ends. CDR3 length: 17 amino acids. The CDR3 DNA reads as TGTGCCAGCAGCTTACATCAGGTTCCCGCGAACACCGGGGAGCTGTTTTTT. Protein: CASSLHQVPANTGELFF.